Each of the 28 T cell receptor beta chains below was sequenced from the same sample in a study of CD8 T cells in ankylosing spondylitis (dated by TCRdb to 2015 to 2018). Overall study results and their limits: A TCR beta motif made up of several highly homologous amino acid variants appeared to be characteristic of blood from ankylosing spondylitis patients.

Antigen specificity for these receptors is unknown. Libraries were built with 5' RACE. The sequencer listed for this sample is Illumina HiSeq 2500. Clones were called with MiXCR by TCRdb after fastp trimmed the public reads at Q25, and only in-frame beta chains were retained. Entries are consolidated by CDR3 protein sequence, retaining the most common genes and DNA. The sample records a few hundred thousand distinct CDR3 sequences, roughly a sixth of which are singletons. Together, the top ten hold approximately 0.93% of the sample. The material sequenced was blood, either unsorted or a sorted T cell fraction (not recorded which). These receptors were obtained from a male donor with ankylosing spondylitis.

This clonotype was seen repeatedly, ten times or more. This sequence joins TRBV6-1 and TRBJ1-1; 10 bases align to TRBD1. Germline V gene sequence: CDR1 MNHNS, CDR2 SASEGT. This CDR3 comprises 14 residues. Trimming at V came to 6 bases and at J to 5 bases, leaving 6 bases not matched to a gene. The CDR3 loop reads CASRHRDRGTEAFF. CDR3 sequence (DNA): TGTGCCAGCAGACACCGGGACAGGGGAACTGAAGCTTTCTTT.

V is TRBV5-1 and J is TRBJ1-5; D uncertain. CDR3 length equals 16 residues. Deletions cut 0 bases from V and 5 bases from J, with 15 bases between. Per germline, CDR1 SGHRS and CDR2 YFSETQ. The CDR3 region is CASSLAPGVTHQPQHF. For the CDR3, the DNA is TGCGCCAGCAGCTTGGCCCCAGGCGTAACCCATCAGCCCCAGCATTTT.

The CDR3: CSAIRTGRSYNEQFF. CDR3 nucleotides: TGCAGTGCTATTAGGACAGGGCGTTCCTACAATGAGCAGTTCTTC. The gene calls are TRBV20-1 and TRBJ2-1; 8 bases line up with TRBD1. CDR3 length: 15 amino acids. CDR1 is DFQATT, CDR2 SNEGSKA, per germline (reference sequence). V lost 4 bases, J lost 1 base, and 6 bases stayed unmatched.

The chain combines TRBV20-1 with TRBJ1-2; D remains ambiguous. V lost 5 bases, J lost 8 bases, and 15 bases lay in between. The CDR3 spans 12 residues. CDR1 and CDR2 from the germline V gene are DFQATT and SNEGSKA (reference sequence). DNA for the CDR3: TGCAGTGCTCCTTCGGGGTTAGGGGGCTACACCTTC. Its protein product is CSAPSGLGGYTF.

This chain joins TRBV10-3 and TRBJ2-7; 8 bases are a match to TRBD2. In germline, CDR1 is ENHRY, CDR2 SYGVKD. There are 17 residues in the CDR3. After removal of 0 bases from V and 0 bases from J, the junction contained 7 bases not matched to a gene. The CDR3 spells CAISESLLADSSYEQYF. The CDR3 DNA is TGTGCCATCAGTGAGTCCCTACTAGCGGACAGCTCCTACGAGCAGTACTTC.

The rearrangement joins TRBV11-2 to TRBJ2-3; 8 bases are shared with TRBD2. V lost 0 bases and J lost 8; bases outside the gene matches: 7. The CDR3 consists of 15 residues. Germline-derived CDR1 and CDR2 are SGHAT and FQNNGV. The CDR3 region is CASSLDGAAGGTQYF. CDR3 coding DNA: TGTGCCAGCAGCTTAGATGGAGCGGCGGGGGGTACGCAGTATTTT. The variable domain in full, with the rest retrieved from reference TRBV11-2 and TRBJ2-3, is EAGVAQSPRYKIIEKRQSVAFWCNPISGHATLYWYQQILGQGPKLLIQFQNNGVVDDSQLPKDRFSAERLKGVDSTLKIQPAKLEDSAVYLCASSLDGAAGGTQYFGPGTRLTVL.

This clonotype was seen a few times. This rearrangement joins TRBV15 to TRBJ2-1; 7 bases fit TRBD1. V trimming: 3 bases; J trimming: 2 bases; junction bases outside the gene matches: 7. Germline V CDR1 and CDR2: LNHNV, YYDKDF (reference sequence). There are 16 residues in the CDR3. CDR3 DNA sequence: TGTGCCACCAGCAGTTCGACAGGGTTGACCTACAATGAGCAGTTCTTC. It specifies CATSSSTGLTYNEQFF.

This clonotype was seen more than once but under ten times. The chain is built from TRBV5-1 and TRBJ2-2; 9 bases match TRBD1. This CDR3 has 15 amino acids. Germline-derived CDR1 and CDR2 are SGHRS and YFSETQ. J lost 0 bases, V lost 6 bases, and 3 bases had no gene match. The CDR3 DNA follows: TGCGCCAGCAAGGGGGACAGGGCGAACACCGGGGAGCTGTTTTTT. It is translated as CASKGDRANTGELFF.

As for this clonotype: At one end, the junction sequence differs from germline, possibly due to a read error. The V and J genes are TRBV9 and TRBJ1-3; the D gene is possibly TRBD1 (5 bases). The CDR3 covers 18 residues. Germline-derived CDR1 and CDR2 are SGDLS and YYNGEE. DNA for the CDR3: TGTGCCTGCAGCGTAGGGGCGGCAGGACGACTCTCTGGAAACACCATATATTTT. Amino acid sequence: CACSVGAAGRLSGNTIYF.

The CDR3 sequence: CASSLTETNTGELFF. CDR3 coding DNA: TGCGCCAGCAGCTTGACAGAAACGAACACCGGGGAGCTGTTTTTT. The V call is TRBV5-1, the J call TRBJ2-2; no definite D call. This CDR3 contains 15 residues. V was cut by 1 base and J by 0 bases, with 7 bases left in between. Germline CDR1 SGHRS, CDR2 YFSETQ.

The chain combines TRBV18 with TRBJ2-7; the D gene is possibly TRBD1 (6 bases). The CDR3 totals 15 residues. The germline V gene encodes CDR1 KGHSH and CDR2 LQKENI. V was shortened by 3 bases and J by 4 bases, with 16 bases between the two germline ends. This CDR3 is CASSPRGEVGYEQYF. CDR3 DNA: TGTGCCAGCTCACCCAGGGGCGAGGTGGGGTACGAGCAGTACTTC.

For this clonotype: The junction shows a germline mismatch at one end, possibly a read error. The rearrangement uses TRBV7-9 and TRBJ1-1, with TRBD1 as a possible D gene (5 bases). The CDR3 consists of 17 residues. Germline V gene lookup returns CDR1 SEHNR and CDR2 FQNEAQ (reference sequence). The CDR3 here is CASSPPGASSMNTETFF. In DNA form, the CDR3 reads TGTGCCAGCAGCCCCCCCGGGGCGAGCTCCATGAACACTGAAACTTTCTTT. The full variable domain, in which reference TRBV7-9 and TRBJ1-1 provide the parts outside the CDR3, is DTGVSQNPRHKITKRGQNVTFRCDPISEHNRLYWYRQTLGQGPEFLTYFQNEAQLEKSRLLSDRFSAERPKGSFSTLEIQRTEQGDSAMYLCASSPPGASSMNTETFFGQGTRLTVV.

This clonotype has at least ten counts. The rearrangement uses TRBV12-3 or TRBV12-4 and TRBJ1-5; D not resolved. Trimming pared 2 bases from V and 3 bases from J, leaving 5 bases between. The CDR3 consists of 13 residues. The CDR3 bases are TGTGCCAGCAGTTTAATATCCAATCAGCCCCAGCATTTT. Its protein product is CASSLISNQPQHF.

The chain joins TRBV2 to TRBJ1-5, with TRBD1 as a possible D gene (6 bases). The V gene's germline CDR1 is SNHLY and CDR2 FYNNEI. With 2 bases removed from V and 0 bases from J, the gap between germline ends came to 14 bases. The CDR3 spans 17 residues. The DNA for the CDR3 is TGTGCCAGCAGTGAAACAGGGAGTACCTATAGCAATCAGCCCCAGCATTTT. Translation: CASSETGSTYSNQPQHF.

CDR3 bases: TGCAGTGCTAGGCGGGGTAACAATGAGCAGTTCTTC. Its translation is CSARRGNNEQFF. The rearrangement joins TRBV20-1 to TRBJ2-1; possibly TRBD2 for D (6 bases). With 3 bases removed from V and 5 bases from J, the gap between germline ends came to 8 bases. Germline CDR1 DFQATT, CDR2 SNEGSKA (reference sequence). The length of the CDR3 is 12 residues.

This clonotype was counted ten times or more. This rearrangement joins TRBV12-3 or TRBV12-4 to TRBJ1-5, with unresolved D. V was pared by 4 bases and J by 3 bases, with 16 bases between. CDR3 length: 16 amino acids. CDR3 amino acids: CASSYRGGLTNQPQHF. CDR3 DNA: TGTGCCAGCAGTTATCGGGGAGGGCTGACCAATCAGCCCCAGCATTTT.

CDR3 residues: CASSPPGLANTGELFF. The CDR3 coding sequence is TGTGCCAGCAGCCCTCCCGGACTCGCGAACACCGGGGAGCTGTTTTTT. The chain couples TRBV11-3 to TRBJ2-2; perhaps TRBD2 as D (5 bases). From germline, CDR1 is SGHNT and CDR2 YENEEA. Trimming cost V 5 bases and J 0 bases, with 13 bases left between them. The CDR3 loop spans 16 amino acids.

This clonotype was seen a handful of times. V gene TRBV7-9 combines with J gene TRBJ1-1; D is undetermined. Trimming took off 5 bases at V and 0 bases at J, with 7 bases between the two ends. This CDR3 has 13 residues. CDR1 and CDR2 (germline): SEHNR, FQNEAQ (reference sequence). The CDR3: CASSPFVNTEAFF. CDR3 in DNA: TGTGCCAGCAGCCCTTTCGTGAACACTGAAGCTTTCTTT.

Ten or more counts support this clonotype. The chain has TRBV5-1 and TRBJ2-5, with D perhaps being TRBD1 or TRBD2 (5 bases each). Germline V lookup: CDR1 SGHRS, CDR2 YFSETQ. The CDR3 sequence is 13 residues long. The ends were cut back, 4 bases at V and 0 bases at J, with 7 bases in the middle. CDR3 bases: TGCGCCAGCAGCGGGGGAGACCAAGAGACCCAGTACTTC. This encodes CASSGGDQETQYF.

This chain connects TRBV20-1 to TRBJ2-7; 14 bases match TRBD2. The V gene end was trimmed by 3 bases and the J gene end by 5 bases; junction bases not matched to a gene: 12. In germline, CDR1 is DFQATT, CDR2 SNEGSKA (reference sequence). This CDR3 spans 17 amino acids. The CDR3 loop reads CSASPAGLAGGGDEQYF. The CDR3 DNA follows: TGCAGTGCTAGCCCCGCAGGACTAGCGGGAGGAGGGGACGAGCAGTACTTC.

The V call is TRBV6-2 or TRBV6-3, the J call TRBJ2-3, with D possibly TRBD1 on 5 matching bases. The CDR3 spans 14 residues. Per the germline V gene, CDR1 is MNHEY and CDR2 is SVGEGT. V lost 6 bases to trimming and J lost 4 bases, with 14 bases between them. The CDR3 DNA sequence: TGTGCCAGCAGAGCAGGGTGGAAGGCAGATACGCAGTATTTT. Translation gives CASRAGWKADTQYF.

This clonotype was found a few times. The genes are TRBV5-6 and TRBJ1-2; weak D call: TRBD1 (6 bases). There are 15 residues in the CDR3. The V gene's germline CDR1 is SGHDT and CDR2 YYEEEE. V was clipped by 6 bases and J by 5 bases, with 20 bases between them. For the CDR3, the DNA is TGTGCCAGCACCGGGATGTCAGGGGAGTCATATGGCTACACCTTC. Its translation: CASTGMSGESYGYTF.

This clonotype came up a few times. The chain couples TRBV27 to TRBJ2-6; D gene ambiguous. Germline V CDR1 and CDR2: MNHEY, SMNVEV (reference sequence). Trimming pared 5 bases from V and 0 bases from J, leaving 8 bases between. The CDR3 runs 15 residues. The CDR3 loop reads CASSSFGSGANVLTF. The CDR3 DNA sequence: TGTGCCAGCAGTAGTTTCGGCTCTGGGGCCAACGTCCTGACTTTC.

This clonotype was detected only a few times. The chain combines TRBV6-6 with TRBJ2-7; D not resolved. The CDR3 runs to 11 residues. Between the trimmed V and J ends, which lost 5 bases and 4 bases, there was a span of 6 bases. The germline V gene has CDR1 MNHNY and CDR2 SVGAGI (reference sequence). This chain's CDR3 is CASSTDYEQYF. In DNA, the CDR3 is TGTGCCAGCAGTACCGATTACGAGCAGTACTTC.

This chain uses TRBV5-1 with TRBJ2-5, with D unresolved. This CDR3 is 13 amino acids long. Germline CDR1 SGHRS, CDR2 YFSETQ. V was cut by 1 base and J by 1 base, with 5 bases left in between. The CDR3 reads CASSLMAQETQYF. For the CDR3, the DNA is TGCGCCAGCAGCTTGATGGCCCAAGAGACCCAGTACTTC.

The rearrangement joins TRBV2 to TRBJ2-1; the D is unclear. Trimming shortened V by 6 bases and J by 0 bases, and 12 bases separated the two germline ends. CDR3 length: 15 residues. Looked up from germline, CDR1 is SNHLY and CDR2 is FYNNEI. CDR3 region: CASRETENSYNEQFF. CDR3 sequence (DNA): TGTGCCAGCAGGGAGACGGAGAACTCCTACAATGAGCAGTTCTTC.

A note on this clonotype: The germline gene is not matched at one end of the junction; a read error may be the cause. The chain combines TRBV10-3 with TRBJ1-2; 7 bases fit TRBD1. CDR1 and CDR2 from the germline V gene are ENHRY and SYGVKD. The CDR3 has 14 amino acids. The CDR3 DNA sequence: TGTGCCGCGACTGGACAGGACTCTAACTATGGCCACACCTTC. This translates into CAATGQDSNYGHTF.

This clonotype was found a few times. The chain has TRBV5-5 and TRBJ2-7, with 7 positions matching TRBD2. In germline, CDR1 is SGHKS, CDR2 YYEKEE (reference sequence). Trimming at V came to 6 bases and at J to 1 base, leaving 7 bases not matched to a gene. This CDR3 comprises 14 residues. In DNA form, the CDR3 reads TGTGCCAGCACCCGGGGGGAGTCTTCCTACGAGCAGTACTTC. Translation gives CASTRGESSYEQYF.